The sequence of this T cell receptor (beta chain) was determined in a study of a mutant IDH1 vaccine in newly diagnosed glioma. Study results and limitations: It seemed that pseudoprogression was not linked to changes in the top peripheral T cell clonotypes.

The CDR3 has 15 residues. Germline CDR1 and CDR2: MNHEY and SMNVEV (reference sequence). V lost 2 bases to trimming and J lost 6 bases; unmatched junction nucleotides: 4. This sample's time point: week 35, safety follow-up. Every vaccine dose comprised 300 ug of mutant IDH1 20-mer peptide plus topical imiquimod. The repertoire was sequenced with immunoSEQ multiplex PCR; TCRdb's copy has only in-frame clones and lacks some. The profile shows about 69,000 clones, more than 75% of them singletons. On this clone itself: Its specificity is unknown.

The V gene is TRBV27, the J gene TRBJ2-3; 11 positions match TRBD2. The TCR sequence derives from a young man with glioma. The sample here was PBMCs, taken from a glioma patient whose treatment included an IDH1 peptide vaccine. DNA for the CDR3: TGTGCCAGCAGTTTACTAGCGGGAGGATCCGATACGCAGTATTTT. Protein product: CASSLLAGGSDTQYF.